These 27 T cell receptor beta chains were all obtained from the same sample, sequenced in a study of blood T cell repertoires in COVID-19. Method: immunoSEQ multiplex PCR; TCRdb's copy keeps in-frame clones and lacks some. The data contain tens of thousands of clones, over 75% of them singletons. The sample comprised peripheral blood. The receptors stem from a human donor in a cohort sampled during active COVID-19.

The rearrangement joins TRBV12-5 to TRBJ2-5; no clear D. V was trimmed by 3 bases and J by 5 bases, leaving 4 bases between them. The CDR3 totals 11 residues. CDR1 is LGHNT and CDR2 is FRNRAP in the germline V gene. The CDR3 DNA reads as TGTGCTAGTGGTTTTGCGGAGACCCAGTACTTC. Translation gives CASGFAETQYF.

The genes are TRBV12-3 or TRBV12-4 and TRBJ2-7; the match to TRBD1 covers 10 bases. CDR3 size: 13 residues. V lost 8 bases, J lost 4 bases, and 5 bases stayed unmatched. As DNA, the CDR3 is TGTGCCAGCGGCGACAGGGGGCGGTACGAGCAGTACTTC. Protein: CASGDRGRYEQYF.

The chain carries TRBV18 and TRBJ2-1, with 8 bases lining up with TRBD2. The CDR3 length is 14 residues. V lost 5 bases and J lost 6; bases outside the gene matches: 6. CDR1 and CDR2 (germline): KGHSH, LQKENI. The DNA of the CDR3 is TGTGCCAGCTCAGGTCTTAGCGGGACCAATGAGCAGTTCTTC. It codes for CASSGLSGTNEQFF.

This sequence joins TRBV6-5 and TRBJ2-1; 13 bases are shared with TRBD2. Trimming took 6 bases from V and 6 from J; bases not matched to a gene: 5. Germline V lookup: CDR1 MNHEY, CDR2 SVGAGI. CDR3 size: 15 residues. The CDR3 is CASSPLAGGINEQFF. In DNA, the CDR3 is TGTGCCAGCAGCCCACTAGCGGGAGGGATCAATGAGCAGTTCTTC.

V gene TRBV30 combines with J gene TRBJ2-3; tentatively, D is TRBD1 (5 bases). The CDR3 is 12 amino acids. The germline gives CDR1 GTSNPN, CDR2 SVGIG (reference sequence). V was cut by 4 bases and J by 4 bases, with 9 bases left in between. CDR3 in amino acids: CAWTWGADTQYF. The CDR3 nucleotides are TGTGCCTGGACTTGGGGCGCAGATACGCAGTATTTT.

This clone was recorded only once. The rearrangement uses TRBV9 and TRBJ1-1; D gene uncertain. Germline assignment: CDR1 SGDLS and CDR2 YYNGEE. V dropped 0 bases and J dropped 3 bases, with 6 bases sitting between them. The CDR3 loop spans 13 amino acids. CDR3 sequence reads: CASSVDQYTEAFF. The CDR3 nucleotides are TGTGCCAGCAGCGTAGACCAGTACACTGAAGCTTTCTTT.

This rearrangement joins TRBV3-1 (or the pseudogene TRBV3-2) to TRBJ2-7, with 9 bases fitting TRBD2. With 2 bases clipped from V and 4 bases from J, the junction kept 12 bases outside the gene matches. The germline gives CDR1 LGHDT, CDR2 YNNKEL (reference sequence). The CDR3 sequence is 17 residues long. This chain's CDR3 is CASSQSLLAGRLYEQYF. The CDR3 coding sequence is TGTGCCAGCAGCCAATCTCTCCTAGCGGGAAGGCTATACGAGCAGTACTTC.

The chain uses TRBV6-4 and TRBJ1-1, with 7 bases identical to TRBD1. The length of the CDR3 is 19 residues. J was trimmed by 1 base and V by 5 bases; bases with no gene match: 19. Per germline, CDR1 MRHNA and CDR2 SNTAGT. The CDR3 region is CASSPGRGGDGVRNTEAFF. The CDR3 coding sequence is TGTGCCAGCAGTCCCGGGAGAGGGGGCGATGGGGTAAGGAACACTGAAGCTTTCTTT.

This clone was found once. The chain recombines TRBV15 with TRBJ2-3, with 8 bases matching TRBD1. The ends lost 3 bases at V and 2 bases at J; junction bases unmatched: 1. The germline V gene encodes CDR1 LNHNV and CDR2 YYDKDF (reference sequence). There are 14 residues in the CDR3. In nucleotides, the CDR3 is TGTGCCACCAGCAGGGACAGGGCCACAGATACGCAGTATTTT. It yields the protein CATSRDRATDTQYF. Based on the CDR3 plus reference TRBV15 and TRBJ2-3, the full variable domain is DAMVIQNPRYQVTQFGKPVTLSCSQTLNHNVMYWYQQKSSQAPKLLFHYYDKDFNNEADTPDNFQSRRPNTSFCFLDIRSPGLGDTAMYLCATSRDRATDTQYFGPGTRLTVL.

The rearrangement links TRBV19 to TRBJ2-5, with D maybe TRBD2 (6 bases). Trimming cost V 5 bases and J 1 base, with 14 bases left between them. CDR3 length equals 15 residues. CDR1 is LNHDA and CDR2 is SQIVND in the germline V gene (reference sequence). CDR3 coding DNA: TGTGCCAGTAGTCCCTGGGGGGTCAGCCAAGAGACCCAGTACTTC. Its translation: CASSPWGVSQETQYF.

V is TRBV6-2 or TRBV6-3 and J is TRBJ2-2, with D perhaps matching TRBD2 (6 bases). The V and J ends lost 4 bases and 4 bases respectively, with 13 bases between them. The CDR3 contains 15 residues. The germline V gene encodes CDR1 MNHEY and CDR2 SVGEGT. The CDR3 sequence is CASSSSGTPTGELFF. In DNA form, the CDR3 reads TGTGCCAGCAGTTCCTCCGGGACTCCCACCGGGGAGCTGTTTTTT.

The table lists this clone with a count of one. The CDR3 DNA sequence: TGTGCCAGCAGCTGGTTTTCTAGAAAGACCCAGTACTTC. Translated: CASSWFSRKTQYF. The genes are TRBV5-6 and TRBJ2-5; D is unresolved. The CDR3 covers 13 residues. The V gene lost 3 bases and the J gene lost 6 bases, with 12 bases spanning the gap. The germline gives CDR1 SGHDT, CDR2 YYEEEE.

The chain combines TRBV29-1 with TRBJ2-3; a possible D gene is TRBD1 (6 bases). CDR1 is SQVTM and CDR2 is ANQGSEA in the germline V gene. This CDR3 region has 13 residues. Deletions cut 5 bases from V and 2 bases from J, with 11 bases between. The CDR3 loop reads CSVRGQFTDTQYF. As DNA, the CDR3 is TGCAGCGTTAGAGGACAGTTCACAGATACGCAGTATTTT.

With regard to this clone: The same CDR3 also results from other DNA sequences found in this sample. The chain has TRBV3-1 (or the pseudogene TRBV3-2) and TRBJ1-3; the D is unclear. Germline loops: CDR1 LGHDT, CDR2 YNNKEL (reference sequence). Trimming stripped 1 base from V and 4 bases from J, with 8 bases between. The CDR3 is 14 amino acids. The CDR3 loop reads CASSQGGSGNTIYF. CDR3 DNA: TGTGCCAGCAGCCAAGGAGGGTCCGGAAACACCATATATTTT.

V gene TRBV2 combines with J gene TRBJ2-5, with 8 bases that match TRBD2. The CDR3 runs to 14 residues. The junction had 7 bases not matched to a gene; V was cut back by 8 bases and J by 2 bases. The germline CDR1 and CDR2 sequences are SNHLY and FYNNEI. The CDR3 sequence is CASGKGLAQETQYF. CDR3 DNA sequence: TGTGCCAGCGGGAAAGGACTAGCACAAGAGACCCAGTACTTC.

The gene calls are TRBV18 and TRBJ1-4; 7 nucleotides line up with TRBD1. CDR1 is KGHSH and CDR2 is LQKENI in the germline V gene. This CDR3 comprises 14 residues. V lost 3 bases and J lost 5; bases outside the gene matches: 3. The CDR3 nucleotides are TGTGCCAGCTCACCCCCGACAGGGAATGAAAAACTGTTTTTT. This codes for CASSPPTGNEKLFF.

The J gene is TRBJ1-3, the V gene TRBV5-1; TRBD1 is a possible D gene (5 bases). V lost 4 bases and J lost 3, with 8 bases in between. Looked up from germline, CDR1 is SGHRS and CDR2 is YFSETQ. This CDR3 comprises 13 residues. CDR3 protein: CASSPGDGNTIYF. CDR3 coding DNA: TGCGCCAGCAGCCCGGGGGATGGAAACACCATATATTTT.

The rearrangement links TRBV14 to TRBJ2-7; 13 bases fit TRBD2. Trimming cost V 4 bases and J 3 bases; bases outside gene matches: 15. CDR1 and CDR2 (germline): SGHDN, FVKESK. The CDR3 runs 19 residues. In DNA, the CDR3 is TGTGCCAGCAGCCCATCACCTTCGACTAGCGGGAGGCCGTTCTACGAGCAGTACTTC. This codes for CASSPSPSTSGRPFYEQYF. The whole variable domain, filled in from reference TRBV14 and TRBJ2-7, reads EAGVTQFPSHSVIEKGQTVTLRCDPISGHDNLYWYRRVMGKEIKFLLHFVKESKQDESGMPNNRFLAERTGGTYSTLKVQPAELEDSGVYFCASSPSPSTSGRPFYEQYFGPGTRLTVT.

V usage is TRBV4-1 and J usage is TRBJ1-1; D not resolved. Per the germline V gene, CDR1 is MGHRA and CDR2 is YSYEKL. There are 13 residues in the CDR3. V was trimmed by 4 bases and J by 10 bases, leaving 16 bases between them. CDR3 sequence (DNA): TGCGCCAGCAGCCCGTCCTCCGGGTGGTCAGCTTTCTTT. Translating it yields CASSPSSGWSAFF.

V gene TRBV6-5 combines with J gene TRBJ2-5; 7 bases align to TRBD2. Germline V gene sequence: CDR1 MNHEY, CDR2 SVGAGI. This CDR3 has 14 residues. The V and J ends lost 0 bases and 5 bases, in that order; junction bases with no gene match: 3. CDR3 amino acids: CASSYSNGRETQYF. CDR3 bases: TGTGCCAGCAGTTACTCAAACGGGAGGGAGACCCAGTACTTC.

The chain joins TRBV28 to TRBJ2-5; no reliable D call. CDR3 length: 13 amino acids. Germline CDR1 and CDR2: MDHEN and SYDVKM. The V end was cut by 5 bases, the J end by 4 bases, with 11 bases between. The CDR3 region is CASSENIAETQYF. The CDR3 nucleotides are TGTGCCAGCAGTGAAAACATAGCAGAGACCCAGTACTTC.

The chain combines TRBV27 with TRBJ2-7, with D perhaps TRBD1 (5 bases). V shed 3 bases and J shed 0 bases, with 9 bases lying between them. The CDR3 is 14 residues long. Germline CDR1 is MNHEY and CDR2 is SMNVEV (reference sequence). This chain's CDR3 is CASSFRQYSYEQYF. The CDR3 nucleotides read TGTGCCAGCAGTTTTAGACAGTACTCCTACGAGCAGTACTTC.

The CDR3 DNA sequence: TGTGCCAGCAGCGTCCTAGGTACGGCAGATACGCAGTATTTT. This gives the protein CASSVLGTADTQYF. The gene calls are TRBV7-2 and TRBJ2-3; D is uncertain. The CDR3 has 14 residues. Germline assignment: CDR1 SGHTA and CDR2 FQGNSA. Trimming stripped 5 bases from V and 4 bases from J, with 13 bases between.

This clone appeared many times. The CDR3 here is CSVTPQGVSTEAFF. CDR3 in DNA: TGCAGCGTTACGCCGCAGGGGGTGAGCACTGAAGCTTTCTTT. The rearrangement uses TRBV29-1 and TRBJ1-1; TRBD1 aligns across 7 bases. The CDR3 has 14 residues. The ends lost 5 bases at V and 4 bases at J; junction bases unmatched: 10. Germline CDR1 SQVTM, CDR2 ANQGSEA.

This chain connects TRBV24-1 to TRBJ2-1; 13 bases are shared with TRBD2. J gave up 0 bases and V 4 bases, and 8 bases lay outside the gene matches. Germline V gene sequence: CDR1 KGHDR, CDR2 SFDVKD. The CDR3 has 19 amino acids. CDR3 nucleotide sequence: TGTGCCACCAGTGACCAGACTAGCGGGAGGATCCTCTCCTACAATGAGCAGTTCTTC. Translating gives CATSDQTSGRILSYNEQFF.

The V call is TRBV19, the J call TRBJ2-6; D may be TRBD2 (6 bases). This CDR3 spans 13 amino acids. CDR1 and CDR2 (germline): LNHDA, SQIVND (reference sequence). Between the trimmed V and J ends, which lost 3 bases and 11 bases, there was a span of 11 bases. As DNA, the CDR3 is TGTGCCAGTAGTATCGCTTGGGGGGACGTCCTGACTTTC. It yields the protein CASSIAWGDVLTF.

The rearrangement joins TRBV11-2 to TRBJ2-1; TRBD1 matches at 7 bases. This CDR3 has 12 amino acids. CDR1 is SGHAT, CDR2 FQNNGV, per germline. With V trimmed by 5 bases and J by 9 bases, 4 bases remained unmatched. DNA of the CDR3: TGTGCCAGCAGCGGAGACAGGGCTGAGCAGTTCTTC. This sequence encodes CASSGDRAEQFF.